A single sample is the source of the 29 T cell receptor beta chains below, sequenced in a study of CXCR3-negative and CXCR3-positive naive CD8 T cells. Study outcomes and limitations: CXCR3-positive naive cells had more hydrophobic TRB CDR3s than CXCR3-negative naive cells.

With UMI labels, 5' RACE was used to prepare the TRB cDNA libraries. TCRdb re-analyzed the 5' RACE reads; it lists each CDR3 protein once, without DNA. The sample data list around 150,000 distinct CDR3 sequences. Antigens for these TCRs are unknown. The sequencing input was naive CXCR3+ CD8+ T cells from blood. Sample subset: CD45RO-CCR7+CD27+CD95- naive CD8+ T cells expressing CXCR3 (TNR3+). The receptors derive from a human donor in good health. Some clones in this sample may be carry-over from other donors' samples.

The rearrangement joins TRBV7-2 to TRBJ2-3. CDR3 length: 15 residues. CDR1 and CDR2 from the germline V gene are SGHTA and FQGNSA. The chain's CDR3 is CASSLGVLSTDTQYF.

J is TRBJ2-7 and V is TRBV10-1; TCRdb's assignment of TRBD1 cannot be checked, as there is no DNA. The CDR3 runs to 15 residues. In germline, CDR1 is WNHNN, CDR2 SYGVQD (reference sequence). CDR3 sequence: CASSEGASDRYEQYF.

V usage is TRBV7-9 and J usage is TRBJ2-3. The CDR3 spans 12 residues. CDR1 is SEHNR and CDR2 is FQNEAQ in the germline V gene (reference sequence). The CDR3 sequence: CASSLSTDTQYF.

The chain recombines TRBV14 with TRBJ2-5; no DNA is available, so the TRBD1 call from TCRdb remains unchecked. Per the germline V gene, CDR1 is SGHDN and CDR2 is FVKESK. This CDR3 spans 16 amino acids. This CDR3 reads CASSQIGQGDQETQYF.

The CDR3 spells CSVGVANMNTEAFF. V gene TRBV29-1 combines with J gene TRBJ1-1. CDR1 is SQVTM, CDR2 ANQGSEA, per germline. CDR3 size: 14 residues.

The rearrangement joins TRBV2 to TRBJ2-1; TCRdb reports TRBD2, a call that lacks DNA to check it against. From germline, CDR1 is SNHLY and CDR2 FYNNEI. This CDR3 contains 18 residues. The CDR3 region is CASRALTSGTPQYGEQFF.

The chain recombines TRBV7-7 with TRBJ2-3. This CDR3 has 13 amino acids. Per germline, CDR1 SSHAT and CDR2 FNYEAQ (reference sequence). This CDR3 is CASSLGSGSSQYF.

The V call is TRBV20-1, the J call TRBJ1-1; TCRdb's assignment of TRBD1 cannot be checked, as there is no DNA. The CDR3 length is 15 residues. Germline V gene lookup returns CDR1 DFQATT and CDR2 SNEGSKA (reference sequence). Here the CDR3 reads CSALPWAGMNTEAFF.

The V gene is TRBV4-3, the J gene TRBJ1-3. Germline V gives CDR1 LGHNA, CDR2 YSLEER. This CDR3 has 17 amino acids. CDR3 region: CASSQDITRVSGNTIYF.

The chain has TRBV7-2 and TRBJ1-1. The CDR3 contains 13 residues. CDR1 SGHTA and CDR2 FQGNSA come from the germline V gene. CDR3 sequence: CASSSSVRTEAFF.

V gene TRBV28 combines with J gene TRBJ2-7; TCRdb indicates TRBD2, and absent DNA this call remains unverified. Germline CDR1 reads MDHEN; CDR2 reads SYDVKM. This CDR3 has 14 amino acids. CDR3 protein: CASSFPTSRSEQYF. The variable domain in full, with the rest retrieved from reference TRBV28 and TRBJ2-7, is DVKVTQSSRYLVKRTGEKVFLECVQDMDHENMFWYRQDPGLGLRLIYFSYDVKMKEKGDIPEGYSVSREKKERFSLILESASTNQTSMYLCASSFPTSRSEQYFGPGTRLTVT.

Here the CDR3 reads CASRPGTEEKETQYF. This chain joins TRBV6-6 and TRBJ2-5; the TRBD1 assignment by TCRdb is unverifiable without DNA. This CDR3 region has 15 residues. CDR1 and CDR2 (germline): MNHNY, SVGAGI (reference sequence).

The V gene is TRBV6-1, the J gene TRBJ1-5; TCRdb's D gene call, TRBD1, goes unchecked for lack of DNA. From germline, CDR1 is MNHNS and CDR2 SASEGT. The length of the CDR3 is 14 residues. The CDR3 protein is CASSEMGQGPPQHF.

The chain uses TRBV10-3 and TRBJ2-2. Germline lookup yields CDR1 ENHRY and CDR2 SYGVKD. The CDR3 length is 15 residues. The CDR3 loop is CAISDLGPYTGELFF.

The chain has TRBV28 and TRBJ1-2; TCRdb calls TRBD1, which cannot be checked without DNA. The CDR3 covers 16 residues. The germline V gene encodes CDR1 MDHEN and CDR2 SYDVKM. CDR3 region: CASSLDGQGRVYGYTF.

J is TRBJ2-7 and V is TRBV4-3; TCRdb proposes TRBD1, but this gene call is untestable without DNA. Germline lookup yields CDR1 LGHNA and CDR2 YSLEER. This CDR3 comprises 16 residues. The CDR3 region is CASSQDRGGAGYEQYF.

The J gene is TRBJ2-1, the V gene TRBV7-3; TCRdb outputs TRBD2, but without DNA this stays unchecked. The CDR3 loop spans 14 amino acids. Per the germline V gene, CDR1 is SGHTA and CDR2 is FQGTGA. The chain's CDR3 is CASSLTSGGGEQFF.

The chain combines TRBV12-3 or TRBV12-4 with TRBJ2-1. There are 12 residues in the CDR3. CDR3: CASTHKHNEQFF.

This chain links TRBV7-9 with TRBJ2-5; TCRdb lists TRBD1, though no DNA is available to test this call. The CDR3 length is 15 residues. Germline V gene lookup returns CDR1 SEHNR and CDR2 FQNEAQ (reference sequence). The CDR3 region is CASSPEGQPSETQYF.

The chain recombines TRBV4-1 with TRBJ1-3. The CDR3 is 12 amino acids. CDR1 MGHRA and CDR2 YSYEKL come from the germline V gene. CDR3 protein: CASSHLENTIYF.

The rearrangement uses TRBV4-2 and TRBJ2-7; the D call of TRBD1 rests on TCRdb alone, since no DNA is present to check it. This CDR3 has 16 amino acids. The germline gives CDR1 LGHNA, CDR2 YNFKEQ. CDR3: CASSQVWTGWDYEQYF.

The J gene is TRBJ1-3, the V gene TRBV27; TCRdb's D call of TRBD1 is untestable without DNA. CDR1 MNHEY and CDR2 SMNVEV come from the germline V gene (reference sequence). This CDR3 has 17 residues. The chain's CDR3 is CASTRSHRPFSGNTIYF.

CDR3 loop: CAISDRGRDEQFF. The V gene is TRBV10-3, the J gene TRBJ2-1; the TCRdb D gene call, TRBD1, has no DNA to confirm it. CDR1 and CDR2 from the germline V gene are ENHRY and SYGVKD. This CDR3 is built from 13 residues.

The chain has TRBV5-6 and TRBJ2-1. This CDR3 contains 12 residues. Germline V gene lookup returns CDR1 SGHDT and CDR2 YYEEEE. The CDR3 reads CASSLPYDEQFF.

CDR3 in amino acids: CASSLEPGSYEQYF. V and J are TRBV5-1 and TRBJ2-7. Germline loops: CDR1 SGHRS, CDR2 YFSETQ. CDR3 length: 14 residues.

V usage is TRBV7-9 and J usage is TRBJ2-7; TCRdb designates TRBD1, a call that cannot be tested without DNA. The CDR3 has 17 residues. Germline V gene sequence: CDR1 SEHNR, CDR2 FQNEAQ (reference sequence). The CDR3 protein is CASSPYRLGKGSYEQYF.

V and J are TRBV2 and TRBJ1-2; TCRdb proposes TRBD1, but this gene call is untestable without DNA. This CDR3 contains 16 residues. CDR1 is SNHLY, CDR2 FYNNEI, per germline. The CDR3 loop reads CASSAVGQGIDYGYTF.

The V and J genes are TRBV20-1 and TRBJ2-7; TCRdb names TRBD1, which stays unverified in the absence of DNA. Germline loops: CDR1 DFQATT, CDR2 SNEGSKA (reference sequence). The CDR3 is 13 residues long. The CDR3 sequence is CSASGRGPYEQYF.

CDR3 region: CAPKEASGGPTKWVATLQETQYF. The chain recombines TRBV28 with TRBJ2-5; TCRdb names TRBD2, which stays unverified in the absence of DNA. The germline gives CDR1 MDHEN, CDR2 SYDVKM. The CDR3 loop spans 23 amino acids.